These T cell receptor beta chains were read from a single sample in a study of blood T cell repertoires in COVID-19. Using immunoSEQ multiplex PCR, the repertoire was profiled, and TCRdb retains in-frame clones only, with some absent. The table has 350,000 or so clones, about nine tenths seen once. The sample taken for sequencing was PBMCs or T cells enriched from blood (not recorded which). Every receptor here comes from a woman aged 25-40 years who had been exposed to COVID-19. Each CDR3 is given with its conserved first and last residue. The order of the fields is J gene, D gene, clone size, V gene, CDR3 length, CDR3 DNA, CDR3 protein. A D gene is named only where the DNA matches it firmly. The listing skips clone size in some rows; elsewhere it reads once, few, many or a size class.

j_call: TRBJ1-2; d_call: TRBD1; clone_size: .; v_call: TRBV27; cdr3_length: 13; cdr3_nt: TGTGCCAGCAGTTCGACAGGGTCCTATGGCTACACCTTC; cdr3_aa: CASSSTGSYGYTF
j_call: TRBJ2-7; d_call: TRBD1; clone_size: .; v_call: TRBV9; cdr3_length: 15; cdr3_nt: TGTGCCAGCAGCGTAGGGGGACAGGGGCTCTACGAGCAGTACTTC; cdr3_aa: CASSVGGQGLYEQYF
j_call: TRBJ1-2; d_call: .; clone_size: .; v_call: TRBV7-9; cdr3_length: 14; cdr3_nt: TGTGCCAGCAGCTTAGCGCGGGACAACTATGGCTACACCTTC; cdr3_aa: CASSLARDNYGYTF
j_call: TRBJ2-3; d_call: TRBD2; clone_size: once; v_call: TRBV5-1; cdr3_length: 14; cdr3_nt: TGCGCCAGCAGCTGGGGACTAGCGGAAGATACGCAGTATTTT; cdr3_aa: CASSWGLAEDTQYF
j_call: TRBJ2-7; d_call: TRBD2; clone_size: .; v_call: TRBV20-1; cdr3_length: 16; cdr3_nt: TGCAGTGCCAGTCTAGCGGGAGGGCCTCTTACCTACGAGCAGTACTTC; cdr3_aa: CSASLAGGPLTYEQYF
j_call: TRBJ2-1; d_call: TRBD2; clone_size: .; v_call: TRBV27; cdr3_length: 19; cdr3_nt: TGTGCCAGCAGTTTATCGGGGACTAGCGGAGTGGGCCTCTACAATGAGCAGTTCTTC; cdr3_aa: CASSLSGTSGVGLYNEQFF
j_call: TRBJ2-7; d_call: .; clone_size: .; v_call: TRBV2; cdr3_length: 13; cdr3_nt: TGTGCCAGCAGTGAATTCCGGGAGAAAGAGCAGTACTTC; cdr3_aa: CASSEFREKEQYF
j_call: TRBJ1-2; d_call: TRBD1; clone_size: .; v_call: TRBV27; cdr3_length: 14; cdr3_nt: TGTGCCAGCAGGACGGGACAGGGGGATATTGGCTACACCTTC; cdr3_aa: CASRTGQGDIGYTF
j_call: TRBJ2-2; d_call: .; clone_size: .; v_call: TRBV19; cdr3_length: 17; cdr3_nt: TGTGCCAGTAGCCCCCTAGGGAGGGCCAGGGGTAGGGGGGAGCTGTTTTTT; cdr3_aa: CASSPLGRARGRGELFF
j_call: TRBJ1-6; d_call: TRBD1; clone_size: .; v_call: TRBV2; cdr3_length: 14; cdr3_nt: TGTGCCAGCGTGCCGACAGGGTATAATTCACCCCTCCACTTT; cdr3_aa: CASVPTGYNSPLHF
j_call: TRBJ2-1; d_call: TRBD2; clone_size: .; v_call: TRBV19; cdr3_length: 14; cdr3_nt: TGTGCCAGTAGTAGCGGGAGGGCCGGGAATGAGCAGTTCTTC; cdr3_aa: CASSSGRAGNEQFF
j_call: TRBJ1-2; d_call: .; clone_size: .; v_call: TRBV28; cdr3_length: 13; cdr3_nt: TGTGCCAGCAGTTTCCGGGGGGCGAGCGGCTACACCTTC; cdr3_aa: CASSFRGASGYTF
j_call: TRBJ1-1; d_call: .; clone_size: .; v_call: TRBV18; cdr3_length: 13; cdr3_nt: TGTGCCAGCTCAAGTGGGGGGGGCACTGAAGCTTTCTTT; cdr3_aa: CASSSGGGTEAFF
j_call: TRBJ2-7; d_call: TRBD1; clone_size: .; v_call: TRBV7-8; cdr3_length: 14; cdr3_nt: TGTGCCAGCAGCTCACGACAGGGCTCCTACGAGCAGTACTTC; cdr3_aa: CASSSRQGSYEQYF
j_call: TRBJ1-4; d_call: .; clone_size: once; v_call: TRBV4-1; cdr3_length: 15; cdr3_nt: TGCGCCAGCAGCCGCGGCGTTTGGACTAATGAAAAACTGTTTTTT; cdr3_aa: CASSRGVWTNEKLFF
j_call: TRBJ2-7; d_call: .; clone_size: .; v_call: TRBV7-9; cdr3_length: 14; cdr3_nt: TGTGCCAGCAGCTTAAGGGCAGGGAAATACGAGCAGTACTTC; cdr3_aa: CASSLRAGKYEQYF
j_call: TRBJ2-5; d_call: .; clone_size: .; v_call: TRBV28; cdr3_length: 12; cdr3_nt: TGTGCCAGCACCCTGGTGGGGGGAGCCCAGTACTTC; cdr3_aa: CASTLVGGAQYF
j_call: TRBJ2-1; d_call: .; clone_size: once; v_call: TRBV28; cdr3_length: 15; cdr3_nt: TGTGCCAGCAGCCCACTAACCGATCCCTACAATGAGCAGTTCTTC; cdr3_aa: CASSPLTDPYNEQFF
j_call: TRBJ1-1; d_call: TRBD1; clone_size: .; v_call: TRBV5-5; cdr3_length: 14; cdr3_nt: TGTGCCAGCAGCGGGGGGACAGAATTATTTGAAGCTTTCTTT; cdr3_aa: CASSGGTELFEAFF
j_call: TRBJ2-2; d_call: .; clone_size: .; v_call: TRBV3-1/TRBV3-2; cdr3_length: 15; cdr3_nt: TGTGCCAGCAGCCAAAACGTGAGGGGGACCGGGGAGCTGTTTTTT; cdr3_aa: CASSQNVRGTGELFF
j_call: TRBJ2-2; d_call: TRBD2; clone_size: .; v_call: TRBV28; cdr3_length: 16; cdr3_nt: TGTGCCAGCAGTCCCCTAGCGGGAGGGCCTTTCGGGGAGCTGTTTTTT; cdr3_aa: CASSPLAGGPFGELFF
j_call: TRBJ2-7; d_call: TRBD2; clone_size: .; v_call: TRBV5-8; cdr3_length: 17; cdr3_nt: TGTGCCAGCAGCTTGGACCGGGGAGCGGGAGGTTCCTACGAGCAGTACTTC; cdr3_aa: CASSLDRGAGGSYEQYF
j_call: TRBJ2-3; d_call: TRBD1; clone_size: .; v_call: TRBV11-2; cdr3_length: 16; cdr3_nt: TGTGCCAGCAGCTTAGTGGGGGACAGCGGCACAGATACGCAGTATTTT; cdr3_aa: CASSLVGDSGTDTQYF
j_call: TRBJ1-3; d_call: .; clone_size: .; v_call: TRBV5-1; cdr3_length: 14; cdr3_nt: TGCGCCAGCAGCCAAAACACGGGAGGAAACACCATATATTTT; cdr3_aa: CASSQNTGGNTIYF
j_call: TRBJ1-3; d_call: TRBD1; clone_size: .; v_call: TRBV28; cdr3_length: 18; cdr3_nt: TGTGCCAGCAGTTTACGTGGACAGGGACATCCTCATGGAAACACCATATATTTT; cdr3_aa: CASSLRGQGHPHGNTIYF
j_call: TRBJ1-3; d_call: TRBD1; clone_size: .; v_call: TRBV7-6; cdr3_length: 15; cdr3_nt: TGTGCCAGCAGCCGGGACAGGGGCCACGGAAACACCATATATTTT; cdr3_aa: CASSRDRGHGNTIYF
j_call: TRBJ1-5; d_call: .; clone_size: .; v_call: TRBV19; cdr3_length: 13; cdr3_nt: TGTGCCAGTAGCGGAGGAGGCAATCAGCCCCAGCATTTT; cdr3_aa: CASSGGGNQPQHF
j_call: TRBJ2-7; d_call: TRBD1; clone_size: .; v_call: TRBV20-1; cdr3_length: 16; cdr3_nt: TGCAGTGCTAGTTCTTTAGGGCAGGGGGCGTTTAACGAGCAGTACTTC; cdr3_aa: CSASSLGQGAFNEQYF
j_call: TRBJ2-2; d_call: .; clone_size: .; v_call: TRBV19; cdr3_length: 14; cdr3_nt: TGTGCCAGTAGTATATCGGGTCCCCCCGGGGAGCTGTTTTTT; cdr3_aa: CASSISGPPGELFF
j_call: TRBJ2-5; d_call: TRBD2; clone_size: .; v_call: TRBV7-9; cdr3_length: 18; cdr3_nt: TGTGCCAGCAGCTTATTTGGGGCTAGCGGGTACTCCCAAGAGACCCAGTACTTC; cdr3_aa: CASSLFGASGYSQETQYF
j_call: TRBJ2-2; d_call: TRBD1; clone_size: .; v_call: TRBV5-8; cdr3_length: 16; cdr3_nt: TGTGCCAGCAGCTTACAGGGGAACCGCTACACCGGGGAGCTGTTTTTT; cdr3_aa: CASSLQGNRYTGELFF
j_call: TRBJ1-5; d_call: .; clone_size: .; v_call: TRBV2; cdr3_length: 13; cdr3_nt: TGTGCCAGCAGTTTCCAGGGCTATCAGCCCCAGCATTTT; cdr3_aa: CASSFQGYQPQHF
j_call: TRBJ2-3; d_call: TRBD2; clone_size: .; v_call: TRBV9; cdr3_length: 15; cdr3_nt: TGTGCCAGCCGGCCAGCGGGAGGGCCGGCAGATACGCAGTATTTT; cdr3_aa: CASRPAGGPADTQYF
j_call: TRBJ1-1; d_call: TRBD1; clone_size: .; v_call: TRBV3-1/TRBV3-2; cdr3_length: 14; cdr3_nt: TGTGCCAGCAGCCATACCACAGGGGGCTCTGAAGCTTTCTTT; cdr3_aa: CASSHTTGGSEAFF
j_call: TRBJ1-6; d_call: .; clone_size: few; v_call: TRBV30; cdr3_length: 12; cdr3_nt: TGTGCCTGGAGTTACAGGGCTTCACCCCTCCACTTT; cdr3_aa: CAWSYRASPLHF
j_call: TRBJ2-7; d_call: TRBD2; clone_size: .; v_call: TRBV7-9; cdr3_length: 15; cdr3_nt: TGTGCCAGCAGCTACCTAGCGGGACACTACTACGAGCAGTACTTC; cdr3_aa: CASSYLAGHYYEQYF
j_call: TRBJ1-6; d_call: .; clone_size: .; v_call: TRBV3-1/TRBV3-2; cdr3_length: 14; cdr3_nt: TGTGCCAGCAGCCTGACAGGTGCTAATTCACCCCTCCACTTT; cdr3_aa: CASSLTGANSPLHF
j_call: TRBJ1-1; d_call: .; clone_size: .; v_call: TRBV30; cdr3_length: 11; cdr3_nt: TGTGCCTGGCAACAGGACACTGAAGCTTTCTTT; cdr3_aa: CAWQQDTEAFF
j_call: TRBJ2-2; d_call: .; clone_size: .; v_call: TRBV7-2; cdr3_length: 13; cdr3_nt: TGTGCCAGCAGCTGGCGGGCGTCCGGGGAGCTGTTTTTT; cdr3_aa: CASSWRASGELFF
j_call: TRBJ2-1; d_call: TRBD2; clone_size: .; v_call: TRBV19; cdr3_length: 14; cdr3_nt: TGTGCCAGTAGGCGGGAGGGCCTCTACAATGAGCAGTTCTTC; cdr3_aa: CASRREGLYNEQFF
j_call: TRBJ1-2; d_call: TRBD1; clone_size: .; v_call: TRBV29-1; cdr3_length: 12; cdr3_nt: TGCAGCGCTGGGGACAGATACTATGGCTACACCTTC; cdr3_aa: CSAGDRYYGYTF
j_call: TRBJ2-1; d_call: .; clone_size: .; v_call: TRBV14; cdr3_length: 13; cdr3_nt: TGTGCCAGCAGCCAAAGTGTGGGGAACGGGGGGTTCTTC; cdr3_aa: CASSQSVGNGGFF
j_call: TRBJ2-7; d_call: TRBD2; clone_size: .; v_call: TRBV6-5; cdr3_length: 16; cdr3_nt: TGTGCCAGCAGTTACTCGGCTAGCGGGCTAAACTACGAGCAGTACTTC; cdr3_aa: CASSYSASGLNYEQYF
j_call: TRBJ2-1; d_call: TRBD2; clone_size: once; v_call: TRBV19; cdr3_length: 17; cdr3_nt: TGTGCCAGTAGTCGGGGACTAGCGGGGAACTCCTACAATGAGCAGTTCTTC; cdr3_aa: CASSRGLAGNSYNEQFF
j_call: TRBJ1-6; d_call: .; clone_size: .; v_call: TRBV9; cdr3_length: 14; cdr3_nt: TGTGCCAGCAGCGACAGGGTTCGGAATTCACCCCTCCACTTT; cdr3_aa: CASSDRVRNSPLHF
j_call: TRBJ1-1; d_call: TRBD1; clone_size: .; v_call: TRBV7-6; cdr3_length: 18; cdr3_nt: TGTGCCAGCAGCTTTATAGCGCCGGGACAGGGGGCGGTTATTGAAGCTTTCTTT; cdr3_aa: CASSFIAPGQGAVIEAFF
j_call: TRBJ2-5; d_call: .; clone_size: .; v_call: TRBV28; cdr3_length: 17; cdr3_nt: TGTGCCAGCAGTTTACCCCGAAGGGGTACTAGCTGGGAGACCCAGTACTTC; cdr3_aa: CASSLPRRGTSWETQYF
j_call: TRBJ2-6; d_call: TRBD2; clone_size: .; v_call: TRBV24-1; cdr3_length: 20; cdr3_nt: TGTGCCACCCGGATCGTCTCGGGACTAGCGGGAGAACCCGGGGCCAACGTCCTGACTTTC; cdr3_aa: CATRIVSGLAGEPGANVLTF
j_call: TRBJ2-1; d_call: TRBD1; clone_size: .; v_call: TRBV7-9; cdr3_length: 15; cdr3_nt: TGTGCCAGCAGCTCGGACAGGGGACGTTCTGGTGAGCAGTTCTTC; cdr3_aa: CASSSDRGRSGEQFF
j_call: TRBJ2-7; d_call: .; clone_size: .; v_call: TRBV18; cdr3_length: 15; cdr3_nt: TGTGCCAGCTCACCACCCAACAGGGCTCCGGAGGAGCAGTACTTC; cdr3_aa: CASSPPNRAPEEQYF
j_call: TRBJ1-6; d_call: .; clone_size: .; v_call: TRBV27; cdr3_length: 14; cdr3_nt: TGTGCCAGCAGTTTAGCGGGGTATAATTCACCCCTCCACTTT; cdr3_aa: CASSLAGYNSPLHF
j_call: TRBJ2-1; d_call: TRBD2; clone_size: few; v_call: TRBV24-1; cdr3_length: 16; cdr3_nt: TGTGCCACCAGTGTTAGGGGACTAGCGGGAGGTAATGAGCAGTTCTTC; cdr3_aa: CATSVRGLAGGNEQFF
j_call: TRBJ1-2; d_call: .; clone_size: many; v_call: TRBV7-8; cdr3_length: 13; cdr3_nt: TGTGCCAGCAGCTTCCAGAGGGAGTATGGCTACACCTTC; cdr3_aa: CASSFQREYGYTF
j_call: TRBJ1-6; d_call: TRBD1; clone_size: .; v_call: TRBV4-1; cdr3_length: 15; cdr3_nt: TGCGCCAGCAGCCAAGAGGGGACAGGGAGTTCACCCCTCCACTTT; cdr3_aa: CASSQEGTGSSPLHF
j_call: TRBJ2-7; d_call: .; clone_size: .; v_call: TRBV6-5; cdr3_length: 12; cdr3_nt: TGTGCCAGCAAGGGGCTAGCCTACGAGCAGTACTTC; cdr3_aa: CASKGLAYEQYF
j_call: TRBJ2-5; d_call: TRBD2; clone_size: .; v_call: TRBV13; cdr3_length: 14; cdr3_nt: TGTGCCAGCAGCTTAGGCGGGAGGGGGGAGACCCAGTACTTC; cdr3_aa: CASSLGGRGETQYF
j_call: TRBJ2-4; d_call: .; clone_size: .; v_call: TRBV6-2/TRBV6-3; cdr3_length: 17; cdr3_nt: TGTGCCAGCAGTTGGGGGCTGGTTGGGATGGGCAAAAACATTCAGTACTTC; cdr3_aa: CASSWGLVGMGKNIQYF
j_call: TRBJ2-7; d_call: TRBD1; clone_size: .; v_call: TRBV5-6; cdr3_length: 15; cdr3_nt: TGTGCCAGCAGCCGCCCCGGTGGGACAGGGGACGAGCAGTACTTC; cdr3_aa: CASSRPGGTGDEQYF
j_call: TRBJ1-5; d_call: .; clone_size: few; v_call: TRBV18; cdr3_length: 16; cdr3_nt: TGTGCCAGCTCACCGAACGGCCCGGGGGACAATCAGCCCCAGCATTTT; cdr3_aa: CASSPNGPGDNQPQHF
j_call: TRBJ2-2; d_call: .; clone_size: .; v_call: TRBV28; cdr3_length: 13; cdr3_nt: TGTGCCAGCAGGGCTGGGGAGTCCGGGGAGCTGTTTTTT; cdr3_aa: CASRAGESGELFF